This TCR beta chain is drawn from a study of metastatic and nonmetastatic thyroid tumors (dated by TCRdb to about 2020). About the study as a whole: For patients with malignant and with benign thyroid disease, the researchers compared repertoires between peripheral blood samples and tumor or nodule tissue samples.

None of the patients had been given any treatment before thyroid surgery. Using T-cell receptor beta sequencing, the researchers looked back retrospectively at clinical samples from patients, gathered between about 2011 and 2018. Library creation used PCR. The sample was run on an Illumina HiSeq 4000. High-throughput sequencing was used to profile the TCR beta-chain CDR3 region of every patient. Concerning the study's data processing: The researchers built a classifier to tell apart papillary thyroid cancer patients with distant metastasis, based on CDR3 differences among clinicopathological groups. To measure repertoire diversity the researchers used the Shannon index, while the Morisita-Horn index served to gauge how similar the tumor and blood repertoires were. TCRdb reprocessing: public reads trimmed at Q25 with fastp, clones called with MiXCR, in-frame beta chains kept. TCRdb, rather than the study authors, made the V and J calls. This sample comprises just over 20,000 clones, over 10% of them detected only once. The ten largest clones capture roughly a quarter of the sample.

There are many counts of this clone. Its antigen is unknown. Per-nucleotide qualities are absent, and no much larger clonotype sits a single base away. According to the germline V gene (reference sequence), CDR1 reads LNHNV and CDR2 reads YYDKDF. The CDR3 measures 16 amino acids from cysteine to phenylalanine. The only DNA kept is the CDR3, 48 bases in frame from the first base. V is pared back by 1 base and J by 2 bases, with 12 bases lying between the germline termini. General findings and caveats noted by the study authors: In both blood and tumor samples, TCR beta diversity was reported to be significantly higher in malignant tumors than in benign nodules.

The sequence was collected from a female donor with papillary thyroid cancer or a benign thyroid nodule (not recorded which). Some clones in this sample may be carry-over from other donors' samples. The chain is made from TRBV15 and TRBJ1-5, with no confidently assigned D gene. The sample taken for sequencing was blood. The bases read TGTGCCACCAGCAGAGGACGGGTAAATGGCAATCAGCCCCAGCATTTT. Translation gives CATSRGRVNGNQPQHF.